The sample holds a few counts of the clone carrying this TCR beta chain. This sample is part of a study of blood T cells in healthy people across ages. This CDR3 is 13 amino acids long. Germline values: CDR1 SGDLS, CDR2 YYNGEE. Primed by a sample-barcoded 5' primer and a J-beta primer mix, a second PCR proceeded for about 7 to 12 cycles. TCRdb reprocessed the 5' RACE reads with MiXCR, giving one entry per CDR3 protein. The sample carries about 280,000 distinct CDR3 sequences, 25% to 30% recorded once. This receptor was obtained from a woman aged 70 to 79 in good health. Sequencing was performed on blood. The chain is built from TRBV9 and TRBJ2-5; D may be TRBD1 (6 bases). The assigned J gene may be wrong: the sequence end matches TRBJ2-1 better. The CDR3 nucleotides are TGTGCCAGCAGCGGACAGGCCCACAATGAGCAGTTCTTC. This codes for CASSGQAHNEQFF.